The clone carrying this TCR beta chain was picked up a small number of times. This sample stems from a study of early T cells in non-severe SARS-CoV-2 infection. Study information: Bulk RNA taken from unsorted whole blood was sequenced, leaving chains unpaired.

The protocol attached unique molecular identifiers to individual cDNA molecules. TCRdb reanalysed the 5' RACE reads using MiXCR and keeps one entry per CDR3 protein. This sample yields about 69,000 distinct CDR3 sequences, of which approximately 14% are seen a single time; roughly an eighth belongs to the top ten. From germline, CDR1 is KGHSH and CDR2 LQKENI. The CDR3 runs to 14 residues. Germline trimming cut 3 bases from V and 9 bases from J; bases unmatched to any gene: 3. The clonotype comes from an adult who was a healthcare worker with PCR-confirmed SARS-CoV-2 infection or an uninfected control (not recorded which). V and J are TRBV18 and TRBJ1-6; 9 nucleotides align to TRBD1. Sequencing input: whole blood. Here the CDR3 DNA reads TGTGCCAGCTCACCGGGGACAGGGTCTTCACCCCTCCACTTT. The encoded protein is CASSPGTGSSPLHF.